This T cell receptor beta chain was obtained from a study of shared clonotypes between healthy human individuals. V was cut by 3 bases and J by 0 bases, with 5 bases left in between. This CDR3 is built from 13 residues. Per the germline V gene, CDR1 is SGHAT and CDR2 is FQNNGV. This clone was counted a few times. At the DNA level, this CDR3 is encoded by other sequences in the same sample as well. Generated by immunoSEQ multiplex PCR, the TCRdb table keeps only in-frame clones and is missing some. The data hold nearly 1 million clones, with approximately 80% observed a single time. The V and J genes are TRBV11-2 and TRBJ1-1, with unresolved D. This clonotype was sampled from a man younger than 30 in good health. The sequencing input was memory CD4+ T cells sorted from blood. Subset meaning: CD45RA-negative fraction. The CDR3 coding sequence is TGTGCCAGCAGCTTGGGCCTGAACACTGAAGCTTTCTTT. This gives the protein CASSLGLNTEAFF.